The TCR beta chain described here comes from a study of cytomegalovirus exposure and HLA in healthy donors. Study conclusions and caveats: Reports state that TCR beta sequences accurately predicted most subjects' HLA-A and HLA-B alleles.

On this clone itself: What it binds is not known.

The primer mix had 60 Vbeta and 13 Jbeta primers. TCRdb keeps only in-frame clones here, not all; method: immunoSEQ multiplex PCR. The sample has about 130,000 clones; nearly 85% are singletons. The trim removed 5 bases at V and 2 bases at J, leaving 5 bases unmatched. This CDR3 is built from 15 residues. Germline CDR1 KGHSH, CDR2 LQKENI. The V and J genes are TRBV18 and TRBJ2-3, with TRBD1 matching 9 bases. Sequencing input: PBMCs. This TCR was sampled from a boy between 5 and 17 years old in good health and CMV-seronegative. CDR3 protein: CASSRTGAPTDTQYF. CDR3 nucleotide sequence: TGTGCCAGCTCAAGGACAGGGGCCCCCACAGATACGCAGTATTTT.